Described below is a single T cell receptor beta chain sequence and its context. As handled by the study authors: Reference gene primers were amplified, and this amplification served to estimate nucleated cell counts. Profiled with immunoSEQ multiplex PCR; TCRdb holds only in-frame clones, not every one. The D gene and trimming were derived from the DNA, and the V and J assignments and clone size from that table. The table shows roughly 30,000 clones, with around 87% occurring only once. This specimen comes from a study of blood T cell repertoires in COVID-19. This CDR3 is built from 14 residues. The V gene's germline CDR1 is ENHRY and CDR2 SYGVKD. V trimming: 6 bases; J trimming: 1 base; junction bases outside the gene matches: 2.

The chain carries TRBV10-3 and TRBJ2-1; 8 bases are shared with TRBD2. The sequenced sample was peripheral blood. This clonotype was obtained from a man in his sixties with active COVID-19. The CDR3 DNA sequence: TGTGCCATCAGGACGGGGGGGTCCTACAATGAGCAGTTCTTC. Translating it yields CAIRTGGSYNEQFF.